Sequencing of this TCR beta chain was carried out in a study of CD8 T cells in Susac syndrome. The length of the CDR3 is 17 residues. Deletions cut 2 bases from V and 6 bases from J, with 20 bases between. CDR1 is SGHAT and CDR2 is FQNNGV in the germline V gene. Random hexamers were used to reverse transcribe the RNA input (roughly 0.5 to 1 ug). Each CDR3 protein is one row after TCRdb ran MiXCR on the immunoSEQ multiplex PCR reads. The sample yields approximately 190,000 distinct CDR3 sequences, about 91% seen once. Sequenced sample: CD4+ T cells from PBMCs. The chain combines TRBV11-2 with TRBJ2-1, with no clear D. The clonotype was recovered from a human donor with Susac syndrome. The CDR3 DNA reads as TGTGCCAGCAGCTTAATGCTCTCCGTCGGCTCTACCAATGAGCAGTTCTTC. Amino acid sequence: CASSLMLSVGSTNEQFF.